This T cell receptor (beta chain) was sequenced during a study of blood T cell repertoires in COVID-19. Germline loops: CDR1 WNHNN, CDR2 SYGVQD (reference sequence). The ends lost 2 bases at V and 2 bases at J; junction bases unmatched: 6. CDR3 size: 17 residues. Measured with immunoSEQ multiplex PCR; TCRdb has only the in-frame clones, and not every one. The table has 150,000 to 200,000 clones, around 86% seen once. The V and J genes are TRBV10-1 and TRBJ2-4; 10 bases match TRBD1. Sequences were obtained from peripheral blood. This receptor was taken from a man aged 55 to 70 with acute or convalescent COVID-19. The CDR3 DNA is TGCGCCAGCAGTGAGCCCGGGACAGGGGTACCCAAAAACATTCAGTACTTC. Its protein product is CASSEPGTGVPKNIQYF.